This TCR beta chain was found in a study of cytomegalovirus exposure and HLA in healthy donors. Study results and caveats: A later analysis linked a missense variant in DCLRE1C to the trimming of TCR beta V and J genes. It was 164 TCR beta chains that were listed as cytomegalovirus-associated. According to a later analysis, most TCR beta chains associated with CMV appeared HLA-restricted.

PCR was performed using 60 Vbeta and 13 Jbeta primers. The data were produced by immunoSEQ multiplex PCR, yet TCRdb's version contains in-frame clones alone and is incomplete. The data contain roughly 200,000 clones, around 79% of them singletons. CDR3 length: 17 amino acids. V lost 1 base to trimming and J lost 3 bases, with 19 bases between them. The V gene's germline CDR1 is LGHNA and CDR2 YNFKEQ. Worth noting for this clone: Its cognate antigen is unknown.

The TCR comes from a woman aged 50 to 60 in good health and CMV-seronegative. Sequences were obtained from PBMCs. The chain recombines TRBV4-2 with TRBJ2-7, with D possibly being TRBD2 (6 bases). DNA for the CDR3: TGTGCCAGCAGCCAAGCCAGGAGGGGAGGTGTCGGCTACGAGCAGTACTTC. It codes for CASSQARRGGVGYEQYF.